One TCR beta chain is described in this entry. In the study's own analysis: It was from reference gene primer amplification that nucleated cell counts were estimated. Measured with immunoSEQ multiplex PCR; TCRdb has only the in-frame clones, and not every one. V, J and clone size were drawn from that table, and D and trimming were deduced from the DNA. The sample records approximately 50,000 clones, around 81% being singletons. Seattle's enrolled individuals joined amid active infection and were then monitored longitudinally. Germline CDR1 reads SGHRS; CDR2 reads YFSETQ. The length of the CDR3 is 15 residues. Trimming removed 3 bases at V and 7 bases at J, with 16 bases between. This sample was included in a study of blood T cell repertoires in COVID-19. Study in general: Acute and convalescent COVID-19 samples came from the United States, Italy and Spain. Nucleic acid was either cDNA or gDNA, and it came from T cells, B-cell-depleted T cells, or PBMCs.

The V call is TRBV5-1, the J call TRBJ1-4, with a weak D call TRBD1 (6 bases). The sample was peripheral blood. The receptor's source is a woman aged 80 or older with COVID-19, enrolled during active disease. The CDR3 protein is CASSYDRRGSEKLFF. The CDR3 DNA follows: TGCGCCAGCAGCTATGACAGGCGAGGAAGTGAAAAACTGTTTTTT.